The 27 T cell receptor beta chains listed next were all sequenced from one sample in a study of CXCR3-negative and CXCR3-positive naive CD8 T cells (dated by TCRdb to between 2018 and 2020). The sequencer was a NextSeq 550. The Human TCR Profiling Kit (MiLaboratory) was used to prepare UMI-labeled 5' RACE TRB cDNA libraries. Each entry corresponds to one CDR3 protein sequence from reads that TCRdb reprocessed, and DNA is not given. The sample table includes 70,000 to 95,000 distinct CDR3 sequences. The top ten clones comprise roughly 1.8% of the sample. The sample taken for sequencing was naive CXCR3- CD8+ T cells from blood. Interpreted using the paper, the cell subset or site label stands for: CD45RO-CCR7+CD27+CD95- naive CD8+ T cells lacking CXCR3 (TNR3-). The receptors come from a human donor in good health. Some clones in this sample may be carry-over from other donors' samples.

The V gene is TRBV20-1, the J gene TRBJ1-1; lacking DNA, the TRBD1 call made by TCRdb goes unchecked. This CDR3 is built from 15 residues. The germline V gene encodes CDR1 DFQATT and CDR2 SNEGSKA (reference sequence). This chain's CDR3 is CSARDRDRLNTEAFF.

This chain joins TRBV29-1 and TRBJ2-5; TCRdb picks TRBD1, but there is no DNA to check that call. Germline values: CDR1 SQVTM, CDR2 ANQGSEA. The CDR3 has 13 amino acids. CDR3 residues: CSVDSGMEETQYF.

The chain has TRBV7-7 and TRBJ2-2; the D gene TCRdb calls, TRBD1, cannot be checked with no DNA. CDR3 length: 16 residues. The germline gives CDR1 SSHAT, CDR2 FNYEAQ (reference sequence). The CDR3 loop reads CASSPRQGTNTGELFF.

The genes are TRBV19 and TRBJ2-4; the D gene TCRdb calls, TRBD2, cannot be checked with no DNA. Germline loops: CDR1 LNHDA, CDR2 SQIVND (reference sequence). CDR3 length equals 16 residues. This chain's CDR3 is CASSYLGEGPKNIQYF.

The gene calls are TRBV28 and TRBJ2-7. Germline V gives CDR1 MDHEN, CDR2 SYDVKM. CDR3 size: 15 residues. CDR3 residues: CASSLYTWSSYEQYF.

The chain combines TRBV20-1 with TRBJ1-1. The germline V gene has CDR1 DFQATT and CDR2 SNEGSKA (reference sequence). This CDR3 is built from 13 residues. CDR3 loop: CSARRQDVTEAFF.

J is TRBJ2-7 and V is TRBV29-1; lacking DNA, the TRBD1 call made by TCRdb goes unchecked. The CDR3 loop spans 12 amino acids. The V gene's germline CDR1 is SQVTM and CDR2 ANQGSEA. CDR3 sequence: CSVEPGNDEQYF.

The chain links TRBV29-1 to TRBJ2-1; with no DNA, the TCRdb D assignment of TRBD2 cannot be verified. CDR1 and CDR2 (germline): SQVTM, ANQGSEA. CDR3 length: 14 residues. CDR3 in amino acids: CSVEGAGGLNEQFF.

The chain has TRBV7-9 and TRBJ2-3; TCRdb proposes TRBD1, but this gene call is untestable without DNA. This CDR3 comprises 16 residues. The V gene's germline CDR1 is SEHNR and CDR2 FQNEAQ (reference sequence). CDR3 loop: CASSSPLALPDDTQYF.

CDR3 region: CASSTFGRDEKTQYF. V gene TRBV21-1 combines with J gene TRBJ2-5; TCRdb's D gene call, TRBD1, goes unchecked for lack of DNA. TRBV21-1 represents a pseudogene. CDR3 length: 15 residues.

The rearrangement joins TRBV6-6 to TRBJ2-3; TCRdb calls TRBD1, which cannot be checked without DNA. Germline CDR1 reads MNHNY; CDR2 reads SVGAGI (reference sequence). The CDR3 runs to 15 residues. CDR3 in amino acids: CASTQGTFSTDTQYF.

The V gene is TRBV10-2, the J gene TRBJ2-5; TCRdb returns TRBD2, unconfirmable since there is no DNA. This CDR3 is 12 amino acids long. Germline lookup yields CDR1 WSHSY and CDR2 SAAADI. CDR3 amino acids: CASREGGETQYF.

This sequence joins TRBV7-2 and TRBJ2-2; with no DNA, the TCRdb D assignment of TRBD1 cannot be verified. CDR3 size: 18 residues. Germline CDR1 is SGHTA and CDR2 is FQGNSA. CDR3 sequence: CASNEPGQGHQLTGELFF.

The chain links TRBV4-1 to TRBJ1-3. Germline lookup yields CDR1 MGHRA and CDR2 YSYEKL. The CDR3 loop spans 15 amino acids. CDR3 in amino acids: CASSYGPNSGNTIYF.

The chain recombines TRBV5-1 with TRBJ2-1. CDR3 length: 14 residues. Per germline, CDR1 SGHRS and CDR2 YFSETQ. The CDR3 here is CASSRTDYYNEQFF.

CDR3 sequence reads: CASSSRGAGDTDTQYF. The V call is TRBV28, the J call TRBJ2-3; the TCRdb D gene call, TRBD1, has no DNA to confirm it. Germline-derived CDR1 and CDR2 are MDHEN and SYDVKM. This CDR3 spans 16 amino acids.

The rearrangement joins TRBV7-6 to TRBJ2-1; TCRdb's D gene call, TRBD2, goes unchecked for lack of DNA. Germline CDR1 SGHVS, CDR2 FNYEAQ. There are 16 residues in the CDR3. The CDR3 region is CASSSPGLRLYNEQFF.

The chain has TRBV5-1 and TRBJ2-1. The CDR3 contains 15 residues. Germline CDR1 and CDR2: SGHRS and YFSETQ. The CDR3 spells CASSSLSFDYNEQFF.

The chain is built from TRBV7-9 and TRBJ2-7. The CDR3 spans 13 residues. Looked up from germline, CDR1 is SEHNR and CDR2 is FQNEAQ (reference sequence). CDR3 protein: CASSLGLHDEQYF.

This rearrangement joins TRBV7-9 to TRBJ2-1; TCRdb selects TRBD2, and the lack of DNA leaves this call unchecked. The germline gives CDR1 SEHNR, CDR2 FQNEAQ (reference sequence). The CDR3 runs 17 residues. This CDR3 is CASSLVGRAKSMVEQFF. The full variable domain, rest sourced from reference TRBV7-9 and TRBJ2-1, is DTGVSQNPRHKITKRGQNVTFRCDPISEHNRLYWYRQTLGQGPEFLTYFQNEAQLEKSRLLSDRFSAERPKGSFSTLEIQRTEQGDSAMYLCASSLVGRAKSMVEQFFGPGTRLTVL.

The CDR3 protein is CASSYRLGQSYEQYF. The chain couples TRBV28 to TRBJ2-7; the D call of TRBD1 rests on TCRdb alone, since no DNA is present to check it. The CDR3 sequence is 15 residues long. Germline CDR1 and CDR2: MDHEN and SYDVKM.

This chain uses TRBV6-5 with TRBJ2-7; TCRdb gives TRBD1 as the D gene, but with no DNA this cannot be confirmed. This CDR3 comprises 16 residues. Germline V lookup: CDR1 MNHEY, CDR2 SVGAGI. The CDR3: CASSYSGRGISYEQYF.

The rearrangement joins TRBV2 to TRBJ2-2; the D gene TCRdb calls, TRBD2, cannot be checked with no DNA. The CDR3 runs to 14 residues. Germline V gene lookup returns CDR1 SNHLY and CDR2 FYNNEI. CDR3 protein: CASLASGGTGELFF.

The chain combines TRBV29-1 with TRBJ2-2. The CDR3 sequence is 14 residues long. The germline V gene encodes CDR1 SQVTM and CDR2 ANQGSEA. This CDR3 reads CSVGRNANTGELFF.

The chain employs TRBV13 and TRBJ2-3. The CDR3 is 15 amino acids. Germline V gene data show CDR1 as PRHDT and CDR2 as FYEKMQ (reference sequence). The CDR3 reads CASSLFTTRTDTQYF.

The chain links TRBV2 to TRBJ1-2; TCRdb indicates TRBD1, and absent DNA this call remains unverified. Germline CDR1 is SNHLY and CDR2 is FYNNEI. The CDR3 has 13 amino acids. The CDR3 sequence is CASDAGAGYGYTF.

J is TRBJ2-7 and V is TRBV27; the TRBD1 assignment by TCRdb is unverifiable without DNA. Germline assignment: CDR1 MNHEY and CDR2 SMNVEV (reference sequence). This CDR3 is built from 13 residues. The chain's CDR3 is CASRPGPWNEQYF.